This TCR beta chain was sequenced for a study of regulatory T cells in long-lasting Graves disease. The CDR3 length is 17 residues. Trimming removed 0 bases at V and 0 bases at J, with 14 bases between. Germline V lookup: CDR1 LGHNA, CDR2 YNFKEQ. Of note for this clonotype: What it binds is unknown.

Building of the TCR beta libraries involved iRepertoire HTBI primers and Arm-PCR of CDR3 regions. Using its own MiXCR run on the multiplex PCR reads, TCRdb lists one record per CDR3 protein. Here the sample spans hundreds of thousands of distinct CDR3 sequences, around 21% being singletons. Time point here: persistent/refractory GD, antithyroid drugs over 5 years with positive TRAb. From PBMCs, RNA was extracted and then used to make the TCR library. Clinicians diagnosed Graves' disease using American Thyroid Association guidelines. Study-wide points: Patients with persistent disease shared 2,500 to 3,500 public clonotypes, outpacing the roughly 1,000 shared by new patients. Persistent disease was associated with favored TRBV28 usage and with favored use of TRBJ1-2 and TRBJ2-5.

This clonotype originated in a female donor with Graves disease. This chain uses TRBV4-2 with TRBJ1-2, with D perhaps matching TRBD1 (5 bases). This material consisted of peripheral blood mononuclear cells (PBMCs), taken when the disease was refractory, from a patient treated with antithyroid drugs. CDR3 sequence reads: CASSQEGVRGANYGYTF. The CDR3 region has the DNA TGTGCCAGCAGCCAAGAGGGGGTCAGAGGAGCTAACTATGGCTACACCTTC.